This entry lists 30 T cell receptor beta chains sequenced from one sample in a study of cytomegalovirus exposure and HLA in healthy donors. Use of 60 Vbeta and 13 Jbeta primers characterized the PCR. Sequencing was performed with immunoSEQ multiplex PCR; in TCRdb, only in-frame clones are kept and a portion is missing. The sample consists of 85,000 to 100,000 clones, more than 75% of them appearing once. The sequenced sample was PBMCs. The receptors come from a woman aged 60-70 years in good health and CMV-seronegative.

V is TRBV28 and J is TRBJ1-2; 8 nucleotides match TRBD1. In germline, CDR1 is MDHEN, CDR2 SYDVKM. The CDR3 has 15 residues. The V and J ends lost 5 bases and 4 bases, in that order; junction bases with no gene match: 9. The CDR3 sequence is CASSTAGQGPYGYTF. The CDR3 DNA reads as TGTGCCAGCAGTACCGCCGGACAGGGACCCTATGGCTACACCTTC.

J is TRBJ2-3 and V is TRBV7-2, with 8 positions matching TRBD2. The length of the CDR3 is 17 residues. Germline trimming cut 0 bases from V and 2 bases from J; bases unmatched to any gene: 7. Germline V gene lookup returns CDR1 SGHTA and CDR2 FQGNSA. CDR3 sequence: CASSLAMRTSPTDTQYF. DNA for the CDR3: TGTGCCAGCAGCTTAGCTATGAGGACTAGCCCCACAGATACGCAGTATTTT.

The chain carries TRBV5-1 and TRBJ2-5; TRBD1 agrees at 7 bases. There are 15 residues in the CDR3. Germline-derived CDR1 and CDR2 are SGHRS and YFSETQ. V dropped 4 bases and J dropped 2; count of bases not matched to a gene: 8. CDR3 sequence reads: CASSPPTGLQETQYF. The CDR3 bases are TGCGCCAGCAGCCCTCCGACAGGGCTTCAAGAGACCCAGTACTTC.

The V call is TRBV7-2, the J call TRBJ2-7; the match to TRBD2 covers 9 bases. With V trimmed by 1 base and J by 6 bases, 4 bases remained unmatched. The CDR3 length is 14 residues. CDR1 and CDR2 (germline): SGHTA, FQGNSA. The CDR3 is CASSLGSGGIEQYF. The CDR3 coding sequence is TGTGCCAGCAGCTTAGGGAGCGGGGGGATCGAGCAGTACTTC.

CDR3 residues: CASSGLGTSGYEQYF. The CDR3 DNA reads TGTGCCAGCAGTGGGTTGGGGACTAGCGGCTACGAGCAGTACTTC. V gene TRBV6-1 combines with J gene TRBJ2-7, with 11 bases identical to TRBD2. Trimming cost V 4 bases and J 3 bases; bases outside gene matches: 5. Germline CDR1 reads MNHNS; CDR2 reads SASEGT. CDR3 length equals 15 residues.

V gene TRBV25-1 combines with J gene TRBJ2-7; D gene unclear. The V gene lost 3 bases and the J gene lost 0 bases, with 6 bases spanning the gap. This CDR3 spans 13 amino acids. In germline, CDR1 is MGHDK, CDR2 SYGVNS. Here the CDR3 DNA reads TGTGCCAGCAGTGAGTTCCTCTCCTACGAGCAGTACTTC. Residues: CASSEFLSYEQYF.

V gene TRBV30 combines with J gene TRBJ2-7, with a possible D match to TRBD2 (7 bases). CDR1 and CDR2 from the germline V gene are GTSNPN and SVGIG (reference sequence). The CDR3 covers 14 residues. Trimming pared 4 bases from V and 3 bases from J, leaving 16 bases between. The DNA for the CDR3 is TGTGCCTGGACGGGGGCTAGCGGCTTCTACGAGCAGTACTTC. The encoded protein is CAWTGASGFYEQYF.

The rearrangement uses TRBV7-9 and TRBJ2-1; 12 bases align to TRBD2. Germline V gene sequence: CDR1 SEHNR, CDR2 FQNEAQ (reference sequence). V lost 5 bases to trimming and J lost 3 bases; unmatched junction nucleotides: 8. This CDR3 region has 17 residues. The CDR3 is CASSPRTSGIGYNEQFF. The CDR3 DNA sequence: TGTGCCAGCAGCCCTAGGACTAGCGGGATCGGCTACAATGAGCAGTTCTTC.

This clone has a handful of counts. The J gene is TRBJ2-7, the V gene TRBV30, with 10 nucleotides matching TRBD1. Germline CDR1 GTSNPN, CDR2 SVGIG (reference sequence). V lost 0 bases, J lost 11 bases, and 4 bases stayed unmatched. The CDR3 loop spans 12 amino acids. CDR3 in amino acids: CAWSVRGTGEYF. The CDR3 DNA reads TGTGCCTGGAGTGTTAGGGGGACAGGGGAGTACTTC.

The V call is TRBV28, the J call TRBJ1-2; TRBD1 matches 7 bases. After removal of 3 bases from V and 6 bases from J, the junction contained 7 bases not matched to a gene. Germline values: CDR1 MDHEN, CDR2 SYDVKM. This CDR3 is built from 14 residues. The CDR3 loop is CASSLESGQDGYTF. The CDR3, as DNA: TGTGCCAGCAGTTTGGAGAGCGGACAGGATGGCTACACCTTC.

V is TRBV13 and J is TRBJ1-2, with 7 bases lining up with TRBD1. The CDR3 totals 16 residues. V gave up 5 bases and J gave up 6 bases; unmatched junction bases: 15. Germline CDR1 PRHDT, CDR2 FYEKMQ (reference sequence). This CDR3 is CASSRRDSIQGDGYTF. For the CDR3, the DNA is TGTGCCAGCAGCCGCCGGGACAGCATTCAGGGGGATGGCTACACCTTC.

The chain links TRBV19 to TRBJ2-7, with 12 bases matching TRBD1. CDR1 is LNHDA and CDR2 is SQIVND in the germline V gene (reference sequence). The CDR3 covers 15 residues. The ends lost 5 bases at V and 6 bases at J; junction bases unmatched: 8. The DNA for the CDR3 is TGTGCCAGTAGTGACCCGGGACAGGGGGCATCCGAGCAGTACTTC. Amino acids: CASSDPGQGASEQYF.

This clone occurred a few times. The V and J genes are TRBV20-1 and TRBJ1-2, with 7 bases that match TRBD1. Looked up from germline, CDR1 is DFQATT and CDR2 is SNEGSKA (reference sequence). This CDR3 has 11 amino acids. Trimming removed 4 bases from V and 6 bases from J; junction bases left unmatched: 2. This chain's CDR3 is CSANRGNGYTF. As DNA, the CDR3 is TGCAGTGCTAACAGGGGTAATGGCTACACCTTC.

The V and J genes are TRBV6-5 and TRBJ1-2, with 9 bases lining up with TRBD1. With V trimmed by 3 bases and J by 3 bases, 5 bases remained unmatched. This CDR3 comprises 15 residues. Germline CDR1 and CDR2: MNHEY and SVGAGI. In DNA form, the CDR3 reads TGTGCCAGCAGTTATGGACAGGGGTCTCACTATGGCTACACCTTC. It specifies CASSYGQGSHYGYTF.

This clone showed up just once. This chain connects TRBV6-1 to TRBJ1-5, with D tentatively TRBD1 (5 bases). The CDR3 covers 14 residues. V lost 2 bases and J lost 3, with 8 bases in between. Germline CDR1 is MNHNS and CDR2 is SASEGT. CDR3 bases: TGTGCCAGCAGTGAACGCAGGGCCAATCAGCCCCAGCATTTT. Residues: CASSERRANQPQHF.

The J gene is TRBJ2-3, the V gene TRBV4-1; D gene uncertain. V was shortened by 4 bases and J by 0 bases, with 14 bases between the two germline ends. This CDR3 is 16 amino acids long. CDR1 is MGHRA, CDR2 YSYEKL, per germline. CDR3 in amino acids: CASSPRVGPSTDTQYF. CDR3 DNA sequence: TGCGCCAGCAGCCCCCGGGTGGGTCCTAGCACAGATACGCAGTATTTT.

The V call is TRBV4-3, the J call TRBJ2-1, with 12 bases that match TRBD2. CDR1 and CDR2 (germline): LGHNA, YSLEER. The trim removed 1 base at V and 8 bases at J, leaving 3 bases unmatched. The CDR3 is 15 amino acids. The CDR3 loop is CASSQGRLAGDEQFF. Written as DNA, the CDR3 is TGCGCCAGCAGCCAAGGGCGACTAGCGGGAGATGAGCAGTTCTTC.

This sequence joins TRBV6-5 and TRBJ1-2; D remains unclear. Germline loops: CDR1 MNHEY, CDR2 SVGAGI. The length of the CDR3 is 13 residues. Between the trimmed V and J ends, which lost 7 bases and 6 bases, there was a span of 15 bases. The CDR3 nucleotides read TGTGCCAGCAATAGAGGACTTGGGGATGGCTACACCTTC. This encodes CASNRGLGDGYTF.

The chain couples TRBV7-9 to TRBJ2-3; no firm D call. This CDR3 spans 14 amino acids. The V gene's germline CDR1 is SEHNR and CDR2 FQNEAQ (reference sequence). V was cut by 5 bases and J by 6 bases, with 15 bases left in between. CDR3 protein: CASSTLLAADTQYF. The CDR3 nucleotides are TGTGCCAGCAGCACCCTCCTGGCGGCGGATACGCAGTATTTT.

The rearrangement joins TRBV19 to TRBJ2-1; TRBD2 matches at 9 bases. V shed 5 bases, J shed 7 bases, and the junction held 12 bases outside the gene matches. The V gene's germline CDR1 is LNHDA and CDR2 SQIVND (reference sequence). This CDR3 has 16 residues. The CDR3 sequence is CASSRNSGGGLNEQFF. The CDR3 bases are TGTGCCAGTAGTCGGAATAGCGGGGGTGGGCTAAATGAGCAGTTCTTC.

The chain recombines TRBV4-3 with TRBJ2-1, with 8 nucleotides matching TRBD2. J gave up 8 bases and V 3 bases, and 9 bases lay outside the gene matches. CDR1 and CDR2 (germline): LGHNA, YSLEER. The CDR3 runs to 15 residues. CDR3 sequence: CASSQGLVESYEQFF. CDR3 in DNA: TGCGCCAGCAGCCAGGGACTAGTAGAATCCTATGAGCAGTTCTTC.

The CDR3 DNA reads TGTGCCAGCTCACCACGGGACAGTCAAAATGAAAAACTGTTTTTT. Translation gives CASSPRDSQNEKLFF. The rearrangement links TRBV18 to TRBJ1-4, with TRBD1 matching 7 bases. The V and J ends lost 1 base and 5 bases, in that order; junction bases with no gene match: 4. The CDR3 sequence is 15 residues long. Germline values: CDR1 KGHSH, CDR2 LQKENI.

V is TRBV11-2 and J is TRBJ1-2; D call uncertain. Trimming took 2 bases from V and 10 from J, leaving 14 bases between them. CDR1 SGHAT and CDR2 FQNNGV come from the germline V gene. CDR3 length: 13 amino acids. The DNA of the CDR3 is TGTGCCAGCAGCTTAAATGGGCTACTCGACTACACCTTC. This gives the protein CASSLNGLLDYTF.

The table lists this clone with a few counts. The J gene is TRBJ1-1, the V gene TRBV5-1, with TRBD1 identical over 9 bases. V shed 4 bases and J 5 bases; nucleotides not matched to a gene: 3. The V gene's germline CDR1 is SGHRS and CDR2 YFSETQ. This CDR3 has 13 residues. In DNA, the CDR3 is TGCGCCAGCAGCCGGACAGGGGAGACTGAAGCTTTCTTT. Its translation is CASSRTGETEAFF. The full variable domain, with the rest looked up from reference TRBV5-1 and TRBJ1-1, is KAGVTQTPRYLIKTRGQQVTLSCSPISGHRSVSWYQQTPGQGLQFLFEYFSETQRNKGNFPGRFSGRQFSNSRSEMNVSTLELGDSALYLCASSRTGETEAFFGQGTRLTVV.

The genes are TRBV2 and TRBJ1-2; the D gene is possibly TRBD1 (6 bases). The CDR3 loop spans 13 amino acids. The V gene's germline CDR1 is SNHLY and CDR2 FYNNEI. Trimming stripped 7 bases from V and 2 bases from J, with 11 bases between. The CDR3 nucleotides are TGTGCCAGCACCAGGGGCTGGAACTATGGCTACACCTTC. This encodes CASTRGWNYGYTF.

This chain connects TRBV19 to TRBJ2-7, with D possibly being TRBD2 (5 bases). The ends were cut back, 1 base at V and 4 bases at J, with 17 bases in the middle. The germline V gene has CDR1 LNHDA and CDR2 SQIVND (reference sequence). The CDR3 loop spans 16 amino acids. Written as DNA, the CDR3 is TGTGCCAGTAGTATAGTTTCGACGGTAGCGCTTTACGAGCAGTACTTC. It specifies CASSIVSTVALYEQYF. The full variable domain, its missing parts supplied by reference TRBV19 and TRBJ2-7, is DGGITQSPKYLFRKEGQNVTLSCEQNLNHDAMYWYRQDPGQGLRLIYYSQIVNDFQKGDIAEGYSVSREKKESFPLTVTSAQKNPTAFYLCASSIVSTVALYEQYFGPGTRLTVT.

V gene TRBV6-5 combines with J gene TRBJ1-2; D is possibly TRBD1 (6 bases). V dropped 4 bases and J dropped 3 bases, with 9 bases sitting between them. The CDR3 length is 13 residues. From germline, CDR1 is MNHEY and CDR2 SVGAGI. The CDR3: CASSSRQDYGYTF. Written as DNA, the CDR3 is TGTGCCAGCAGTTCCAGACAGGACTATGGCTACACCTTC.

CDR3 region: CASSIAGVGDTQYF. The CDR3 nucleotides are TGTGCCAGTAGTATTGCGGGGGTGGGAGATACGCAGTATTTT. The chain couples TRBV19 to TRBJ2-3, with TRBD2 identical over 7 bases. J gave up 5 bases and V 3 bases, and 5 bases lay outside the gene matches. This CDR3 contains 14 residues. CDR1 LNHDA and CDR2 SQIVND come from the germline V gene (reference sequence).

This chain links TRBV4-2 with TRBJ2-1; TRBD1 is a possible D gene (5 bases). Germline CDR1 is LGHNA and CDR2 is YNFKEQ. The CDR3 extends over 16 amino acids. Between the trimmed V and J ends, which lost 3 bases and 8 bases, there was a span of 20 bases. The CDR3 region has the DNA TGTGCCAGCAGCCAGAGACCCCGACAGAGACACCATGAGCAGTTCTTC. It translates to CASSQRPRQRHHEQFF.

The chain is built from TRBV23-1 and TRBJ2-1, with a weak D call TRBD2 (5 bases). TRBV23-1 is an ORF for which the function is uncertain. This CDR3 contains 11 residues. CDR3 sequence: CALEGYNEQFF. The DNA of the CDR3 is TGCGCGTTAGAGGGCTACAATGAGCAGTTCTTC.